These T cell receptor beta chains were read from a single sample in a study of cytomegalovirus exposure and HLA in healthy donors. Sequencing was performed with immunoSEQ multiplex PCR; in TCRdb, only in-frame clones are kept and a portion is missing. There are approximately 190,000 clones in the sample; over 70% occur only once, and 1.3% lies in the top ten. The specimen was PBMCs. Every receptor here comes from a young man in good health and CMV-seronegative. CDR3s include the opening cysteine and the closing phenylalanine or tryptophan. A D gene is named only where the DNA matches it firmly. Clone size is shown for a subset of rows, as once, few, many or a class of expanded clone.

>-|TRBJ2-5|TRBD2|TRBV14
TGTGCCAGCAGCCAAGCGGGGGGGCCTGTGGAGACCCAGTACTTC
CASSQAGGPVETQYF
>-|TRBJ2-4|-|TRBV7-2
TGTGCCAGCAGCCCAGGGTCCTCGTTTGACATTCAGTACTTC
CASSPGSSFDIQYF
>-|TRBJ2-5|TRBD2|TRBV5-4
TGTGCCAGCAGCGCTGGGACTAGCGGGGAGCCCATAAGTAAAGCCCAGTACTTC
CASSAGTSGEPISKAQYF
>-|TRBJ2-5|TRBD1|TRBV2
TGTGCCAGCAATCCCGGGACAGGCCCACAAGAGACCCAGTACTTC
CASNPGTGPQETQYF
>once|TRBJ1-2|-|TRBV19
TGTGCCAGTAGTTCCACAGACAACTATGGCTACACCTTC
CASSSTDNYGYTF
>-|TRBJ2-2|TRBD1|TRBV6-4
TGTGCCAGCAGTGAACAGGGGGGGAACACCGGGGAGCTGTTTTTT
CASSEQGGNTGELFF
>-|TRBJ2-7|-|TRBV14
TGTGCCAGCAGCCAACAGGGGCGATTCTCCTACGAGCAGTACTTC
CASSQQGRFSYEQYF
>-|TRBJ2-5|-|TRBV18
TGTGCCAGCTCACCACGGGGGCGCCCCCAAGAGACCCAGTACTTC
CASSPRGRPQETQYF
>-|TRBJ1-1|-|TRBV5-4
TGTGCCAGCAGCTTGGGACAGCAGAACAGCCTTGAAGCTTTCTTT
CASSLGQQNSLEAFF
>few|TRBJ2-1|-|TRBV7-8
TGTGCCAGCAGCTTAGAACGACACAGCTACAATGAGCAGTTCTTC
CASSLERHSYNEQFF
>-|TRBJ1-5|TRBD1|TRBV19
TGTGCCAGTAGTATCCCGGGACAGGGTACAAATCAGCCCCAGCATTTT
CASSIPGQGTNQPQHF
>-|TRBJ1-6|-|TRBV7-9
TGTGCCAGCAGCTTATGGGGAGGGGCCTCCTATAATTCACCCCTCCACTTT
CASSLWGGASYNSPLHF
>-|TRBJ1-2|TRBD1|TRBV6-5
TGTGCCAGCAGTTTGGACAGGGTGTATGGCTACACCTTC
CASSLDRVYGYTF
>-|TRBJ2-1|-|TRBV5-4
TGTGCCAGCAGCTTGCCGGGACAATACAATGAGCAGTTCTTC
CASSLPGQYNEQFF